These 18 T cell receptor beta chains were all obtained from the same sample, sequenced in a study of T cells after yellow fever vaccination. TCRdb redid the calling of the 5' RACE reads with MiXCR, one entry per CDR3 protein. Of 310,000 or so distinct CDR3 sequences in the sample, more than 3% were seen once. The source material was PBMCs, sampled on the day of the yellow fever booster vaccination. The origin of the receptors is a man between 18 and 29 years old who received the YFV17D yellow fever vaccine.

This clonotype was found a few times. Here the CDR3 reads CASSIDRGGTEAFF. The CDR3 DNA sequence: TGTGCCAGTAGTATAGATCGGGGCGGCACTGAAGCTTTCTTT. The chain is built from TRBV19 and TRBJ1-1; D might be TRBD1 (5 bases). This CDR3 spans 14 amino acids. V was pared by 0 bases and J by 4 bases, with 9 bases between. CDR1 and CDR2 (germline): LNHDA, SQIVND (reference sequence).

This clonotype came up many times. The chain combines TRBV18 with TRBJ1-1; no clear D. This CDR3 has 13 residues. Trimming removed 4 bases from V and 8 bases from J, with 14 bases in between. Germline assignment: CDR1 KGHSH and CDR2 LQKENI. The CDR3 is CASSQESRLEAFF. The CDR3 DNA reads TGTGCCAGCTCACAGGAGTCCCGTTTGGAAGCTTTCTTT.

The table lists this clonotype with many counts. The chain is built from TRBV2 and TRBJ2-3; no clear D. Germline CDR1 SNHLY, CDR2 FYNNEI. V shed 5 bases and J shed 7 bases, with 13 bases lying between them. The CDR3 sequence is 13 residues long. The CDR3 is CASSYAFDHTQYF. In DNA, the CDR3 is TGTGCCAGCAGTTACGCTTTCGACCATACGCAGTATTTT.

This clonotype showed up many times. The chain joins TRBV12-5 to TRBJ2-2, with D possibly TRBD1 on 5 matching bases. The CDR3 is 15 amino acids. V lost 0 bases to trimming and J lost 7 bases, with 12 bases between them. Germline loops: CDR1 LGHNT, CDR2 FRNRAP. Here the CDR3 DNA reads TGTGCTAGTGGTTTGGTTCGGGCAGGGCACGGGGAGCTGTTTTTT. This codes for CASGLVRAGHGELFF.

The chain is built from TRBV29-1 and TRBJ1-1, with D tentatively TRBD1 (6 bases). The germline CDR1 and CDR2 sequences are SQVTM and ANQGSEA. The CDR3 has 11 amino acids. The CDR3 here is CGGGARTEAFF. CDR3 nucleotides: TGCGGCGGGGGGGCGCGGACTGAAGCTTTCTTT.

This clonotype was observed at least ten times. CDR3 nucleotide sequence: TGCGCCAGCAGTCAACCCCGGGACGGATACAATGAGCAGTTCTTC. Protein product: CASSQPRDGYNEQFF. This rearrangement joins TRBV23-1 to TRBJ2-1; tentatively, D is TRBD1 or TRBD2 (5 bases each). TRBV23-1 is assigned to the ORF class and has an uncertain function. V dropped 2 bases and J dropped 4 bases, with 12 bases sitting between them. CDR3 length equals 15 residues.

This clonotype was picked up a small number of times. This chain joins TRBV7-2 and TRBJ2-6; 8 bases align to TRBD2. CDR3 length equals 20 residues. The germline V gene has CDR1 SGHTA and CDR2 FQGNSA. J gave up 0 bases and V 5 bases, and 15 bases lay outside the gene matches. The CDR3 sequence is CASSPRPSGGASSGANVLTF. The DNA for the CDR3 is TGTGCCAGCAGCCCACGCCCGTCCGGGGGGGCTAGCTCTGGGGCCAACGTCCTGACTTTC.

The chain is built from TRBV5-1 and TRBJ2-6; the D gene could be TRBD1 or TRBD2 (5 bases each). Trimming removed 2 bases at V and 0 bases at J, with 18 bases between. Germline V gives CDR1 SGHRS, CDR2 YFSETQ. The CDR3 has 19 amino acids. The CDR3 DNA sequence: TGCGCCAGCAGCTTAGGTGGGACCCTTGGCCTCTCTGGGGCCAACGTCCTGACTTTC. The encoded protein is CASSLGGTLGLSGANVLTF.

The chain has TRBV20-1 and TRBJ2-5, with 8 bases that match TRBD2. Germline V CDR1 and CDR2: DFQATT, SNEGSKA (reference sequence). This CDR3 comprises 14 residues. V trimming: 6 bases; J trimming: 5 bases; junction bases outside the gene matches: 11. In DNA, the CDR3 is TGCAGTGCCCCGCCAAGCGGGGGTCGGGAGACCCAGTACTTC. This sequence encodes CSAPPSGGRETQYF.

This clonotype was observed many times. This chain links TRBV7-9 with TRBJ2-2; D may be TRBD1 (5 bases). This CDR3 region has 14 residues. The germline V gene has CDR1 SEHNR and CDR2 FQNEAQ (reference sequence). V lost 5 bases, J lost 0 bases, and 7 bases lay in between. The CDR3 sequence: CASSRTPNTGELFF. In DNA form, the CDR3 reads TGTGCCAGCAGCCGGACACCGAACACCGGGGAGCTGTTTTTT.

This clonotype was picked up many times. The chain uses TRBV7-9 and TRBJ2-3, with D unclear. The CDR3 extends over 13 amino acids. With 0 bases removed from V and 4 bases from J, the gap between germline ends came to 5 bases. Looked up from germline, CDR1 is SEHNR and CDR2 is FQNEAQ (reference sequence). CDR3 amino acids: CASSLASSDTQYF. The CDR3 region has the DNA TGTGCCAGCAGCTTAGCCTCCTCAGATACGCAGTATTTT.

In its sample, this clonotype was seen many times. The J gene is TRBJ1-4, the V gene TRBV7-9; unclear D gene. From germline, CDR1 is SEHNR and CDR2 FQNEAQ (reference sequence). The CDR3 is 14 residues long. With 5 bases removed from V and 4 bases from J, the gap between germline ends came to 11 bases. This chain's CDR3 is CASSAVGVNEKLFF. The DNA of the CDR3 is TGTGCCAGCAGCGCAGTCGGTGTTAATGAAAAACTGTTTTTT.

The table lists this clonotype with a few counts. V gene TRBV5-1 combines with J gene TRBJ1-1; D gene uncertain. This CDR3 spans 12 amino acids. Germline assignment: CDR1 SGHRS and CDR2 YFSETQ. Trimming removed 0 bases at V and 8 bases at J, with 8 bases between. The DNA for the CDR3 is TGCGCCAGCAGCTTGGTTGTAGGGGAAGCTTTCTTT. This translates into CASSLVVGEAFF.

In this sample, this clonotype turned up many times. The rearrangement uses TRBV6-4 and TRBJ1-2; no clear D. Germline V CDR1 and CDR2: MRHNA, SNTAGT. The V end lost 8 bases, the J end lost 4 bases, and 14 bases lay between the germline ends. This CDR3 region has 13 residues. In nucleotides, the CDR3 is TGTGCCAGCTCCCGGGAACTGGGCTATGGCTACACCTTC. It specifies CASSRELGYGYTF.

The chain's CDR3 is CAWSGLAGDSGANVLTF. CDR3 DNA: TGTGCCTGGAGTGGACTAGCGGGGGATTCTGGGGCCAACGTCCTGACTTTC. The chain carries TRBV30 and TRBJ2-6; 12 bases agree with TRBD2. With 1 base clipped from V and 1 base from J, the junction kept 2 bases outside the gene matches. Germline V gives CDR1 GTSNPN, CDR2 SVGIG (reference sequence). The CDR3 spans 17 residues.

This clonotype was seen repeatedly, ten times or more. The rearrangement joins TRBV7-9 to TRBJ1-2; TRBD1 aligns across 10 bases. CDR3 length: 16 residues. Germline CDR1 and CDR2: SEHNR and FQNEAQ (reference sequence). Losses at the gene ends were 8 bases for V and 4 bases for J; bases not matched to a gene: 13. The CDR3 DNA reads as TGTGCCAGCCTAGGATCTACCGGGACAGGGGTCTATGGCTACACCTTC. Protein product: CASLGSTGTGVYGYTF.

This clonotype was picked up many times. This chain links TRBV27 with TRBJ1-2; D gene ambiguous. Trimming stripped 0 bases from V and 0 bases from J, with 5 bases between. This CDR3 has 14 residues. Germline V gene lookup returns CDR1 MNHEY and CDR2 SMNVEV (reference sequence). As DNA, the CDR3 is TGTGCCAGCAGTTTATCCTTAGCTAACTATGGCTACACCTTC. Translation: CASSLSLANYGYTF.

This clonotype has a count of ten or more. The rearrangement links TRBV5-1 to TRBJ2-3; 9 bases agree with TRBD2. Germline V lookup: CDR1 SGHRS, CDR2 YFSETQ. The CDR3 consists of 17 residues. The J segment lost 1 base and the V segment lost 0 bases, leaving 6 bases of the junction unmatched. CDR3 sequence: CASSLDKRGVRTDTQYF. The DNA for the CDR3 is TGCGCCAGCAGCTTGGATAAGCGGGGGGTGCGCACAGATACGCAGTATTTT.